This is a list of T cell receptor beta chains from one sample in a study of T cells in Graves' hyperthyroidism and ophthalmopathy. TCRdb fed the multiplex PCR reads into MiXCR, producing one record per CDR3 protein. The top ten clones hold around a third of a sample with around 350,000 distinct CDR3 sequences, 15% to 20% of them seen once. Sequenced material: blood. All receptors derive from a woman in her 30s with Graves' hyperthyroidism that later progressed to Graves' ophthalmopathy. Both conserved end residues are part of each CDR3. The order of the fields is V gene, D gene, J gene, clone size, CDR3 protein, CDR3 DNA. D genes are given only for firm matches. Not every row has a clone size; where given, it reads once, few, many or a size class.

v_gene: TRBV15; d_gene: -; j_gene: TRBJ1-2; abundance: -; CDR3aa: CATSEGGYGGTNGYTF; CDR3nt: TGTGCCACCAGCGAGGGCGGGTATGGGGGCACAAATGGCTACACCTTC
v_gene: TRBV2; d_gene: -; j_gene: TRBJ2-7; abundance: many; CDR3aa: CASSTGFYEQYF; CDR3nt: TGTGCCAGCAGTACGGGGTTCTACGAGCAGTACTTC
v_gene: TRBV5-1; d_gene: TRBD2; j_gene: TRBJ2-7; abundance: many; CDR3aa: CASSSREERLEQYF; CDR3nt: TGCGCCAGCAGTTCGCGGGAGGAGCGTCTCGAGCAGTACTTC
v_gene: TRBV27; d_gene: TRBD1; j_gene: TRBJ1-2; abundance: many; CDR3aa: CASRYTGGGRGYTF; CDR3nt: TGTGCCAGCAGATATACAGGGGGCGGTCGTGGCTACACCTTC
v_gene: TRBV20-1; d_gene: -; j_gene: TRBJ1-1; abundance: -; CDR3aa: CSARIGAGNTEAFF; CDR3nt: TGCAGTGCCCGTATCGGGGCGGGGAACACTGAAGCTTTCTTT
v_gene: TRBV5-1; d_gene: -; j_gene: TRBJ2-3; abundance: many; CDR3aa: CASSLEAITDTQYF; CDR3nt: TGCGCCAGCAGCTTGGAAGCAATCACAGATACGCAGTATTTT
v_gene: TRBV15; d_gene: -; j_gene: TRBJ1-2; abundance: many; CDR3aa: CATSKGTKSPYGYTF; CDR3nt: TGTGCCACCAGCAAAGGGACGAAGTCCCCCTATGGCTACACCTTC
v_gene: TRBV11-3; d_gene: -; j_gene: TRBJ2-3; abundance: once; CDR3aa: CASSLSARATDTQYF; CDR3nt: TGTGCCAGCAGCTTAAGCGCTCGCGCCACAGATACGCAGTATTTT
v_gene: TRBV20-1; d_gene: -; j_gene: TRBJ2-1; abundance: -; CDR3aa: CSASPFPSPKPNEQFF; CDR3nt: TGCAGTGCTAGTCCTTTCCCTTCCCCTAAGCCCAATGAGCAGTTCTTC
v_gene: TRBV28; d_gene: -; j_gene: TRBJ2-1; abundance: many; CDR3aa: CASSRPGILDNEQFF; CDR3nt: TGTGCCAGCAGTCGCCCCGGGATTCTCGACAATGAGCAGTTCTTC
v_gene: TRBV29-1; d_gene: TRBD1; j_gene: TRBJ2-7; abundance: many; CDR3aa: CSVEEATTGGEQYF; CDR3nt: TGCAGCGTTGAAGAAGCGACGACAGGGGGCGAGCAGTACTTC
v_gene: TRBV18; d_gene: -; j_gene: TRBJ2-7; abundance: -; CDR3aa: CASSPPGPTAHEQYF; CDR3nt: TGTGCCAGCTCACCTCCGGGCCCCACGGCCCACGAGCAGTACTTC
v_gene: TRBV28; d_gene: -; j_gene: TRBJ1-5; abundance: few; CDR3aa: CATIKGLFNQPQHF; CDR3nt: TGTGCCACCATCAAGGGATTGTTCAATCAGCCCCAGCATTTT
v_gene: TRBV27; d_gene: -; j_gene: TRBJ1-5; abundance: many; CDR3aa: CASSPHRGGSNQPQHF; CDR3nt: TGTGCCAGCAGCCCTCACCGGGGGGGGAGCAATCAGCCCCAGCATTTT
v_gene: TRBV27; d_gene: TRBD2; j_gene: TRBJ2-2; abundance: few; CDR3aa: CASSSGRGTGELFF; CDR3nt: TGTGCCAGCAGTAGCGGGAGAGGCACCGGGGAGCTGTTTTTT
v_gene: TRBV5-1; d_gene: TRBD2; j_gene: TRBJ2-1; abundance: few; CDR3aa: CASSLSVTSGGYNEQFF; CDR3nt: TGCGCCAGCAGCTTGAGCGTCACTAGCGGGGGCTACAATGAGCAGTTCTTC
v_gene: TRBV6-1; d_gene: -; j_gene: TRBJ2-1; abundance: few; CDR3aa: CASSSTSTPGEYYNEQFF; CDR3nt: TGTGCCAGCAGTTCCACCTCAACGCCCGGGGAATACTACAATGAGCAGTTCTTC
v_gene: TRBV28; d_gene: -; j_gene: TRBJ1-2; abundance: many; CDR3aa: CASSSQTHGYTF; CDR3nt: TGTGCCAGCAGTTCCCAGACACATGGCTACACCTTC
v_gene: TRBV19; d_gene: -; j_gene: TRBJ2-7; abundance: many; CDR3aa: CARPQDTNCNICYEQYF; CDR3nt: TGTGCCAGACCCCAGGACACGAACTGCAACATCTGCTACGAGCAGTACTTC
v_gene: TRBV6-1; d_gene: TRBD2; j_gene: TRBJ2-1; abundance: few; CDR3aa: CASRRLAGNEQFF; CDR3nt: TGTGCCAGCAGGAGACTAGCGGGCAATGAGCAGTTCTTC
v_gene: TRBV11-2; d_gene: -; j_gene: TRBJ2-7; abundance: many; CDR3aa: CASSFGRGSYEQYF; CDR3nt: TGTGCCAGCAGCTTTGGACGGGGCTCCTACGAGCAGTACTTC
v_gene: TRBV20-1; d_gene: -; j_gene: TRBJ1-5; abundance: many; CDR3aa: CSASGGPSNQPQHF; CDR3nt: TGCAGTGCTTCCGGGGGACCTAGCAATCAGCCCCAGCATTTT
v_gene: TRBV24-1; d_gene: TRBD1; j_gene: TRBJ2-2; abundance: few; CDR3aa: CATSDQPYRDRANTGELFF; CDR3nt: TGTGCCACCAGTGACCAACCCTACCGGGACAGGGCGAACACCGGGGAGCTGTTTTTT
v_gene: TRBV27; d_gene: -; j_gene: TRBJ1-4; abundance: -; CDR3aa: CASSPLLGQLPLTNEKLFF; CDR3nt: TGTGCCAGCAGTCCCCTCCTTGGACAGCTCCCCCTAACTAATGAAAAACTGTTTTTT
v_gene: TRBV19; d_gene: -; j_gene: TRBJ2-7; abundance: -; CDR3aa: CASEGRGTGPGYEQYF; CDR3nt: TGTGCCAGTGAAGGTCGAGGGACCGGCCCTGGTTACGAGCAGTACTTC
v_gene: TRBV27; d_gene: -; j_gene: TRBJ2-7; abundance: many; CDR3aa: CASSFDSYEQYF; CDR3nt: TGTGCCAGCAGCTTCGACTCCTACGAGCAGTACTTC
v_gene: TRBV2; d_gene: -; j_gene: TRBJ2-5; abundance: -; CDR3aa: CASQDDRETQYF; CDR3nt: TGTGCCAGCCAGGACGACAGGGAGACCCAGTACTTC
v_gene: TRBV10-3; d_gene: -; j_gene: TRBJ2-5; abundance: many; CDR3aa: CAISESGGYMYF; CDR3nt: TGTGCCATCAGTGAGTCGGGAGGTTACATGTACTTC